Included here is one T cell receptor (beta chain) sequence, with context. Its antigen is unknown. The data stem from a study of graft-versus-host responses after intestinal transplantation. Across the study: Each recipient received anti-thymocyte globulin induction, then tacrolimus and steroids for 2 to 4 years.

Sequencing was performed with immunoSEQ multiplex PCR; in TCRdb, only in-frame clones are kept and a portion is missing. Seen here are about 97,000 clones, 75% to 95% observed once, and the top ten hold more than 15%. Germline CDR1 is KGHSH and CDR2 is LQKENI. The CDR3 runs to 14 residues. V dropped 4 bases and J dropped 6 bases, with 13 bases sitting between them. Study-wide results and limits: The marrow of recipients harbored GvH clones, and ileum or blood showed some of them first. Elevated graft-versus-host to host-versus-graft clonal ratios in allografts were recorded for patients with graft-donor T cell macrochimerism.

The specimen comprised PBMCs, sampled around 450 days after intestinal transplant. The TCR sequence derives from a human patient who received an intestinal transplant, so some T cells may come from the graft donor. This chain joins TRBV18 and TRBJ1-5; the D gene is possibly TRBD1 (5 bases). CDR3 protein: CASSHGGVGQPQHF. For the CDR3, the DNA is TGTGCCAGCTCACACGGGGGGGTTGGTCAGCCCCAGCATTTT.